Below, 8 T cell receptor beta chains from the same sample are listed, as sequenced in a study of blood T cell repertoires in COVID-19. Assay used: immunoSEQ multiplex PCR; TCRdb lists only in-frame clones, some missing. The sample includes approximately 260,000 clones, over 80% of them seen just once. Source material: peripheral blood. The receptor set was obtained from a woman aged 70-85 years with COVID-19, enrolled during active disease.

The chain carries TRBV12-5 and TRBJ2-5; D is possibly TRBD2 (6 bases). V was shortened by 2 bases and J by 4 bases, with 8 bases between the two germline ends. CDR3 size: 13 residues. Germline CDR1 reads LGHNT; CDR2 reads FRNRAP. CDR3 coding DNA: TGTGCTAGTGGTTTGAACGGGGGAGAGACCCAGTACTTC. Amino acids: CASGLNGGETQYF. The whole variable domain, remainder taken from reference TRBV12-5 and TRBJ2-5, is DARVTQTPRHKVTEMGQEVTMRCQPILGHNTVFWYRQTMMQGLELLAYFRNRAPLDDSGMPKDRFSAEMPDATLATLKIQPSEPRDSAVYFCASGLNGGETQYFGPGTRLLVL.

The V call is TRBV9, the J call TRBJ2-2; 9 bases agree with TRBD1. The CDR3 contains 15 residues. Germline V CDR1 and CDR2: SGDLS, YYNGEE. V lost 0 bases to trimming and J lost 6 bases; unmatched junction nucleotides: 3. DNA for the CDR3: TGTGCCAGCAGCGTAGGGGACAGGGTCGCCGGGGAGCTGTTTTTT. This sequence encodes CASSVGDRVAGELFF.

The chain uses TRBV7-2 and TRBJ2-7; a weak D match, TRBD2 (5 bases). The V end was cut by 4 bases, the J end by 7 bases, with 14 bases between. The germline V gene has CDR1 SGHTA and CDR2 FQGNSA. The CDR3 runs 13 residues. The CDR3 reads CASSSPATGEQYF. The CDR3 DNA is TGTGCCAGCAGCTCCCCAGCGACGGGGGAGCAGTACTTC.

This clone was observed once. The chain joins TRBV27 to TRBJ1-6, with 7 bases lining up with TRBD1. The junction had 8 bases not matched to a gene; V was cut back by 8 bases and J by 4 bases. The CDR3 spans 15 residues. Per the germline V gene, CDR1 is MNHEY and CDR2 is SMNVEV (reference sequence). The CDR3 DNA reads TGTGCCAGCTCTCCCGGGGGACAGTATAATTCACCCCTCCACTTT. Its translation: CASSPGGQYNSPLHF.

This clone was seen just once. The CDR3 bases are TGTGCCAGCAGTGCTTCCGGGACAGGGTACTCCTTTGAAGCTTTCTTT. This encodes CASSASGTGYSFEAFF. The V call is TRBV28, the J call TRBJ1-1, with 9 bases fitting TRBD1. Unmatched junction bases numbered 14, after V lost 5 bases and J lost 7 bases. Looked up from germline, CDR1 is MDHEN and CDR2 is SYDVKM. The CDR3 is made up of 16 amino acids.

The chain employs TRBV3-1 (or the pseudogene TRBV3-2) and TRBJ1-2; unclear D gene. The length of the CDR3 is 16 residues. Deletions cut 4 bases from V and 2 bases from J, with 17 bases between. In germline, CDR1 is LGHDT, CDR2 YNNKEL (reference sequence). CDR3 sequence: CASSPWEGLSNYGYTF. The CDR3 nucleotides are TGTGCCAGCAGCCCCTGGGAGGGCTTATCCAACTATGGCTACACCTTC.

The chain joins TRBV29-1 to TRBJ2-1, with 8 bases identical to TRBD2. Trimming took 2 bases from V and 6 from J; bases not matched to a gene: 15. CDR3 length: 17 residues. From germline, CDR1 is SQVTM and CDR2 ANQGSEA. The CDR3 DNA reads as TGCAGCGTTGAAATTGGGAATAGCGGGATGAGGAGCAATGAGCAGTTCTTC. Residues: CSVEIGNSGMRSNEQFF.

This clone was counted once. The chain joins TRBV7-3 to TRBJ2-7; 8 nucleotides agree with TRBD2. V lost 5 bases to trimming and J lost 0 bases; unmatched junction nucleotides: 3. Per germline, CDR1 SGHTA and CDR2 FQGTGA. CDR3 length equals 14 residues. The CDR3: CASSLSGNSYEQYF. The CDR3 coding sequence is TGTGCCAGCAGCCTTAGCGGGAACTCCTACGAGCAGTACTTC.